The TCR beta chain under discussion was sequenced for a study of T cell changes during pregnancy in multiple sclerosis. CDR3 length: 18 amino acids. V lost 3 bases, J lost 2 bases, and 11 bases stayed unmatched. Germline CDR1 is SGDLS and CDR2 is YYNGEE. Measured with immunoSEQ multiplex PCR; TCRdb has only the in-frame clones, and not every one. The data show 17,000 or so clones, approximately 88% seen once. The receptor's source is a female donor in good health, enrolled as a control in a pregnancy study. The material was CD8+ T cells from peripheral blood mononuclear cells, obtained in the third trimester of pregnancy. This sequence joins TRBV9 and TRBJ2-7, with TRBD2 matching 13 bases. The CDR3 DNA sequence: TGTGCCAGCAGCGCCACCCTAGGACTAGCGGGAGCAACCTACGAGCAGTACTTC. It is translated as CASSATLGLAGATYEQYF.